This is a list of T cell receptor beta chains from one sample in a study of shared clonotypes between healthy human individuals. Sequenced by immunoSEQ multiplex PCR; TCRdb stores in-frame clones only, minus some. This table holds about 120,000 clones, approximately 70% found once. Sequenced: memory CD8+ T cells sorted from blood. The receptors originated from a woman aged 25 to 39 in good health. CDR3s include the opening cysteine and the closing phenylalanine or tryptophan. The D gene is left open where the match is weak. Expanded clones are given a class, and other clones once, few, many or no size at all.

D	length	V	size	J	CDR3	DNA
.	12	TRBV6-1	many	TRBJ2-7	CASTGGTYEQYF	TGTGCCAGCACTGGCGGGACTTACGAGCAGTACTTC
.	13	TRBV10-2	once	TRBJ1-5	CASSGAGNQPQHF	TGCGCCAGCAGTGGGGCAGGCAATCAGCCCCAGCATTTT
TRBD2	15	TRBV15	many	TRBJ2-1	CATSTTSGSYNEQFF	TGTGCCACCAGCACTACTAGCGGGAGTTACAATGAGCAGTTCTTC
.	15	TRBV7-9	many	TRBJ2-5	CASSPDRTIQETQYF	TGTGCCAGCAGCCCCGACAGGACTATCCAAGAGACCCAGTACTTC
TRBD1	16	TRBV6-1	.	TRBJ2-7	CAISDPTGTTHYEQYF	TGTGCCATCAGTGACCCGACAGGGACGACCCACTACGAGCAGTACTTC
TRBD2	18	TRBV7-4	.	TRBJ2-1	CASSSAPAGGNMNNEQFF	TGTGCCAGCAGCTCGGCCCCAGCGGGAGGGAATATGAACAATGAGCAGTTCTTC
TRBD1	14	TRBV5-1	.	TRBJ1-1	CASSQQTGVTEAFF	TGCGCCAGCAGCCAGCAAACAGGGGTCACTGAAGCTTTCTTT
.	13	TRBV13	few	TRBJ2-2	CASSLWVDGELFF	TGTGCCAGCAGCTTATGGGTAGACGGGGAGCTGTTTTTT
TRBD2	19	TRBV5-4	.	TRBJ2-1	CASSSQTSGRASPHNEQFF	TGTGCCAGCAGCTCCCAGACTAGCGGGAGGGCCTCCCCTCACAATGAGCAGTTCTTC
TRBD2	16	TRBV6-4	.	TRBJ2-3	CASSGSTSGSPDTQYF	TGTGCCAGCAGTGGCTCAACTAGCGGGAGCCCAGATACGCAGTATTTT
.	13	TRBV9	.	TRBJ1-1	CASSAGLNTEAFF	TGTGCCAGCAGCGCTGGTTTGAACACTGAAGCTTTCTTT
TRBD1	15	TRBV6-4	.	TRBJ2-6	CASSEQGAGANVLTF	TGTGCCAGCAGTGAACAGGGGGCTGGGGCCAACGTCCTGACTTTC
TRBD1	16	TRBV27	.	TRBJ1-6	CASSCLHRDRVSPLHF	TGTGCCAGCAGTTGTCTCCATCGGGACAGGGTCTCACCCCTCCACTTT
TRBD1	17	TRBV7-9	few	TRBJ1-2	CASRPGQGERIGYGYTF	TGTGCCAGCAGGCCGGGACAGGGGGAGCGGATCGGGTATGGCTACACCTTC
TRBD1	13	TRBV29-1	.	TRBJ1-2	CSVEDQDRYGYTF	TGCAGCGTTGAAGATCAGGACAGGTATGGCTACACCTTC
TRBD1	15	TRBV4-2	.	TRBJ2-7	CASSQGRGQVYEQYF	TGTGCCAGCAGCCAAGGACGGGGACAGGTCTACGAGCAGTACTTC
.	16	TRBV7-8	.	TRBJ1-5	CASSPSGGIGNQPQHF	TGTGCCAGCAGCCCCAGCGGGGGGATTGGCAATCAGCCCCAGCATTTT
TRBD1	18	TRBV28	.	TRBJ2-1	CASSLLITGGTAFDEQFF	TGTGCCAGCAGTTTATTAATAACAGGGGGCACGGCATTTGATGAGCAGTTCTTC
TRBD2	15	TRBV11-3	.	TRBJ2-1	CASSRSRTSANEQFF	TGTGCCAGCAGCCGAAGTAGGACTAGCGCAAATGAGCAGTTCTTC